This entry features one TCR beta chain sequence. This sample is drawn from a study of cytotoxic CD8 clonotypes in ibrutinib-treated CLL. Method: immunoSEQ multiplex PCR; TCRdb's copy keeps in-frame clones and lacks some. The data show 300,000 to 350,000 clones, about 80% seen once. Germline CDR1 LGHNA, CDR2 YSLEER. After removal of 0 bases from V and 3 bases from J, the junction contained 6 bases not matched to a gene. The CDR3 runs 16 residues. The sequence was obtained from a human donor with chronic lymphocytic leukemia. The J gene is TRBJ2-7, the V gene TRBV4-3; the match to TRBD2 covers 9 bases. The material sequenced was PBMCs, taken before ibrutinib treatment. The CDR3 spells CASSQDGLAGLYEQYF. CDR3 nucleotides: TGCGCCAGCAGCCAAGATGGCCTAGCGGGACTCTACGAGCAGTACTTC.